One and the same sample provided the 15 T cell receptor beta chains below, sequenced in a study of metastatic and nonmetastatic thyroid tumors. TCRdb re-called clones via MiXCR from the PCR reads. The data hold over 50,000 clones, with 25% to 35% observed a single time. Thyroid surgery had not been preceded by any treatment in any patient. The sample comprised blood. These receptors came from a female donor with papillary thyroid cancer or a benign thyroid nodule (not recorded which). Some clones in this sample may be carry-over from other donors' samples.

The genes are TRBV7-8 and TRBJ1-2; possible D gene TRBD1, 6 bases. Germline CDR1 SGHVS, CDR2 FQNEAQ. V was shortened by 1 base and J by 3 bases, with 9 bases between the two germline ends. The CDR3 loop spans 14 amino acids. The CDR3, as DNA: TGTGCCAGCAGCTTAGGGGGGGCGGACTATGGCTACACCTTC. It is translated as CASSLGGADYGYTF.

The sample holds one count of this clone. CDR3 residues: CASSQDQGSGGYEQYF. CDR3 sequence (DNA): TGCGCCAGCAGCCAAGACCAAGGTAGCGGGGGGTACGAGCAGTACTTC. The genes are TRBV4-3 and TRBJ2-7; 10 bases are shared with TRBD2. Germline V gene data show CDR1 as LGHNA and CDR2 as YSLEER. The CDR3 extends over 16 amino acids. V dropped 0 bases and J dropped 4; count of bases not matched to a gene: 6.

In this sample, this clone turned up a few times. V gene TRBV25-1 combines with J gene TRBJ2-1; D perhaps matches TRBD1 (6 bases). V gave up 8 bases and J gave up 9 bases, with 14 bases separating them. The CDR3 loop spans 12 amino acids. Germline CDR1 MGHDK, CDR2 SYGVNS. The CDR3 DNA reads as TGTGCCAGCGAAAGACAGGTTGGTGAGCAGTTCTTC. Its translation is CASERQVGEQFF.

By share, this clone ranks as medium-sized. The chain carries TRBV27 and TRBJ2-5; TRBD2 matches at 8 bases. V lost 6 bases, J lost 1 base, and 4 bases stayed unmatched. Germline V gene data show CDR1 as MNHEY and CDR2 as SMNVEV (reference sequence). This CDR3 comprises 14 residues. The CDR3 DNA is TGTGCCAGCAGCCCGGGGGGGCTCCAAGAGACCCAGTACTTC. Translated, it gives CASSPGGLQETQYF.

This rearrangement joins TRBV20-1 to TRBJ2-7, with TRBD1 matching 9 bases. The CDR3 totals 14 residues. J was trimmed by 2 bases and V by 3 bases; bases with no gene match: 5. Germline V CDR1 and CDR2: DFQATT, SNEGSKA (reference sequence). The CDR3 reads CSARRTGEAYEQYF. The CDR3 DNA follows: TGCAGTGCTAGGAGGACAGGGGAGGCCTACGAGCAGTACTTC.

V is TRBV5-1 and J is TRBJ2-3; D gene unclear. This CDR3 has 14 residues. Germline CDR1 is SGHRS and CDR2 is YFSETQ. V gave up 0 bases and J gave up 0 bases, with 5 bases separating them. The CDR3 sequence is CASSLDSSTDTQYF. For the CDR3, the DNA is TGCGCCAGCAGCTTGGATAGCAGCACAGATACGCAGTATTTT.

This clone has ten or more counts. V and J are TRBV5-1 and TRBJ2-5, with D possibly matching TRBD1 (6 bases). CDR3 length equals 16 residues. V was clipped by 4 bases and J by 0 bases, with 16 bases between them. Germline lookup yields CDR1 SGHRS and CDR2 YFSETQ. The CDR3 nucleotides are TGCGCCAGCAGCGATGCCGGGACACGGTACCAAGAGACCCAGTACTTC. The encoded protein is CASSDAGTRYQETQYF.

The V call is TRBV4-1, the J call TRBJ1-5; D is unclear. Per the germline V gene, CDR1 is MGHRA and CDR2 is YSYEKL. The CDR3 runs to 15 residues. V was pared by 1 base and J by 4 bases, with 11 bases between. The CDR3 nucleotides are TGCGCCAGCAGCCAAGGTTTGGCAACAAATCAGCCCCAGCATTTT. Residues: CASSQGLATNQPQHF.

This chain connects TRBV20-1 to TRBJ1-3, with D uncertain. The V end was cut by 3 bases, the J end by 3 bases, with 3 bases between. Germline values: CDR1 DFQATT, CDR2 SNEGSKA (reference sequence). This CDR3 has 11 residues. DNA of the CDR3: TGCAGTGCTAGCGATGGAAACACCATATATTTT. Translating it yields CSASDGNTIYF.

The genes are TRBV30 and TRBJ1-5, with D possibly matching TRBD1 (5 bases). This CDR3 spans 14 amino acids. Germline V gene data show CDR1 as GTSNPN and CDR2 as SVGIG (reference sequence). Trimming took 4 bases from V and 3 from J, leaving 13 bases between them. The CDR3 nucleotides read TGTGCCTGGACCGTACGGGGGGTCAATCAGCCCCAGCATTTT. Translated, it gives CAWTVRGVNQPQHF. The whole variable domain, remainder taken from reference TRBV30 and TRBJ1-5, is SQTIHQWPATLVQPVGSPLSLECTVEGTSNPNLYWYRQAAGRGLQLLFYSVGIGQISSEVPQNLSASRPQDRQFILSSKKLLLSDSGFYLCAWTVRGVNQPQHFGDGTRLSIL.

This clone was detected a few times. The rearrangement links TRBV6-5 to TRBJ2-7; D gene ambiguous. Germline V gives CDR1 MNHEY, CDR2 SVGAGI. CDR3 size: 10 residues. Trimming took off 8 bases at V and 4 bases at J, with 6 bases between the two ends. CDR3 nucleotide sequence: TGTGCCAGCGGGCCTTACGAGCAGTACTTC. This sequence encodes CASGPYEQYF.

This clone was seen only once. This chain links TRBV9 with TRBJ2-3; TRBD2 aligns across 10 bases. V trimming: 10 bases; J trimming: 5 bases; junction bases outside the gene matches: 13. The length of the CDR3 is 15 residues. Germline CDR1 is SGDLS and CDR2 is YYNGEE. CDR3 sequence: CAWSLLAGVEDTQYF. CDR3 nucleotides: TGTGCCTGGAGCTTGCTAGCGGGAGTTGAAGATACGCAGTATTTT.

Written as DNA, the CDR3 is TGTGCCACCGCGCAGGACAGCCGCTCCGGGGAGCTGTTTTTT. Translating it yields CATAQDSRSGELFF. V is TRBV24-1 and J is TRBJ2-2, with D perhaps TRBD1 (6 bases). The germline V gene encodes CDR1 KGHDR and CDR2 SFDVKD. The germline V and J ends were trimmed by 9 bases and 6 bases, with 16 bases remaining between them. The CDR3 loop spans 14 amino acids.

By sample share, this clone is medium-sized (0.01 to 0.1%). The V call is TRBV12-3 or TRBV12-4, the J call TRBJ2-1; D is ambiguous. CDR3 size: 11 residues. Trimming stripped 6 bases from V and 0 bases from J, with 0 bases between. Written as DNA, the CDR3 is TGTGCCAGCAGCTCCTACAATGAGCAGTTCTTC. Its protein product is CASSSYNEQFF.

CDR3 sequence: CASSLVGLSGYCEQYF. In DNA, the CDR3 is TGTGCCAGCAGCTTGGTCGGACTATCCGGATACTGCGAGCAGTACTTC. The chain recombines TRBV5-8 with TRBJ2-7, with D perhaps matching TRBD2 (6 bases). Germline V CDR1 and CDR2: SGHTS, YDEGEE. The CDR3 contains 16 residues. V dropped 0 bases and J dropped 6 bases, with 19 bases sitting between them.